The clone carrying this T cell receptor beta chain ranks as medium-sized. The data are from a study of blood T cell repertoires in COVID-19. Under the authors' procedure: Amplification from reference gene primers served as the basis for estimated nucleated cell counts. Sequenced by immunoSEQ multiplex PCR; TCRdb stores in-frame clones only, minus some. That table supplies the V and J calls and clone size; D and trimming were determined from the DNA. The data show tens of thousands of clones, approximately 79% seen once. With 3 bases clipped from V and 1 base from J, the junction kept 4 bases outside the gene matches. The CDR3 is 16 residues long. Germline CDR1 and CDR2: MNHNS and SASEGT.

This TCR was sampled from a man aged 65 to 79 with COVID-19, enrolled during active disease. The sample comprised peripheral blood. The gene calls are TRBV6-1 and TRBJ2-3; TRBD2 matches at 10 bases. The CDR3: CASSDPSGSGTDTQYF. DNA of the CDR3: TGTGCCAGCAGTGACCCTAGCGGGAGTGGCACAGATACGCAGTATTTT.